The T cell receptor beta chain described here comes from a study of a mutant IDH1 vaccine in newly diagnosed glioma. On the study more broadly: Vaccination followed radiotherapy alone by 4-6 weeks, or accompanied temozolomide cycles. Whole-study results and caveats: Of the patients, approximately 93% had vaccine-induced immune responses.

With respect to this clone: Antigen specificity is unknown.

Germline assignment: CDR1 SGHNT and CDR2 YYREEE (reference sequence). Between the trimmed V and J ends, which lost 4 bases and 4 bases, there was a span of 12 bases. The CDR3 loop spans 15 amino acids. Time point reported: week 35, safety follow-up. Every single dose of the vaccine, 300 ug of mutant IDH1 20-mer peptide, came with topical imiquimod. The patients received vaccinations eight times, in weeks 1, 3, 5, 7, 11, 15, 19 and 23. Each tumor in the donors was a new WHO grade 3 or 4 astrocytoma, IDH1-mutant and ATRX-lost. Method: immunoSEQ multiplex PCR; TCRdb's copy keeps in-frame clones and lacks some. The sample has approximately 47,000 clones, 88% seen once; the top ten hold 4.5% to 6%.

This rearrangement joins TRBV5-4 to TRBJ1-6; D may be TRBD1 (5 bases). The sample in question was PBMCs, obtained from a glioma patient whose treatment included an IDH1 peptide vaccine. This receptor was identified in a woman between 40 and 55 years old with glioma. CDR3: CASSNQAGYNSPLHF. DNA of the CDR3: TGTGCCAGCAGCAACCAAGCAGGGTATAATTCACCCCTCCACTTT. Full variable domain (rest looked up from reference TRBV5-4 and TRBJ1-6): ETGVTQSPTHLIKTRGQQVTLRCSSQSGHNTVSWYQQALGQGPQFIFQYYREEENGRGNFPPRFSGLQFPNYSSELNVNALELDDSALYLCASSNQAGYNSPLHFGNGTRLTVT.